This T cell receptor (beta chain) was captured by sequencing in a study of T-cell reconstitution after alpha-beta-depleted transplantation in children. Study conclusions and caveats: T-cell numbers and diversity, one year after transplant, stemmed largely from T cells that were newly produced.

In this sample, this clonotype turned up a few times. What it binds is unknown. CDR3 length equals 14 residues. The ends were cut back, 0 bases at V and 2 bases at J, with 10 bases in the middle. Germline CDR1 reads GTSNPN; CDR2 reads SVGIG (reference sequence). Using unique molecular identifiers, the investigators prepared the TCRbeta library. One entry per CDR3 protein, called by TCRdb with MiXCR from the PCR reads. The sample consists of under 850,000 distinct CDR3 sequences, approximately 14% of them appearing once. The specimen comprised PBMCs, sampled before TCRalphabeta/CD19-depleted stem cell transplant. The chain is built from TRBV30 and TRBJ1-2, with unresolved D. The receptor's source is a girl aged 2-10 years with congenital amegakaryocytic thrombocytopenia, due to receive a stem cell transplant. The CDR3: CAWSVRWRNYGYTF. Here the CDR3 DNA reads TGTGCCTGGAGTGTACGTTGGAGGAACTATGGCTACACCTTC.